Each of the 31 T cell receptor beta chains below was sequenced from the same sample in a study of shared clonotypes between healthy human individuals. The method was immunoSEQ multiplex PCR; TCRdb's version includes in-frame clones alone and lacks a portion of them. Found here are about 1.1 million clones, about four fifths of them singletons; the top ten hold roughly 0.62%. The sequencing sample was made of memory CD4+ T cells from PBMCs. Regarding subset: CD45RA-negative fraction. The receptors shown here come from a man aged 18 to 30 in good health. Some clones in this sample may be carry-over from other donors' samples.

The rearrangement uses TRBV19 and TRBJ1-2; D may be TRBD1 (5 bases). Trimming cost V 5 bases and J 4 bases, with 17 bases left between them. The CDR3 is 15 residues long. Looked up from germline, CDR1 is LNHDA and CDR2 is SQIVND (reference sequence). The CDR3 coding sequence is TGTGCCAGTAGTCGCGTTGTGGCAGGGAGCTATGGCTACACCTTC. It codes for CASSRVVAGSYGYTF.

This clone came up a few times. The rearrangement links TRBV2 to TRBJ2-4; the D gene is possibly TRBD2 (5 bases). The V and J ends lost 6 bases and 7 bases respectively, with 16 bases between them. The CDR3 runs 14 residues. Germline CDR1 reads SNHLY; CDR2 reads FYNNEI. The DNA for the CDR3 is TGTGCCAGCAGCAAAACTAGGAATGGGAACATTCAGTACTTC. Translation gives CASSKTRNGNIQYF.

With respect to this clone: One base separates it from a far larger clone, so it is likely a read error. The chain carries TRBV5-3 and TRBJ2-7; 8 bases line up with TRBD2. TRBV5-3 is an ORF, and what it does is uncertain. The CDR3 contains 19 residues. Losses at the gene ends were 3 bases for V and 5 bases for J; bases not matched to a gene: 22. The CDR3 spells CARSSPVNDSSAGEDEQYF. For the CDR3, the DNA is TGTGCCAGAAGCTCGCCCGTTAACGACTCATCAGCGGGAGAAGACGAGCAGTACTTC.

This clone has just one count. The genes are TRBV6-5 and TRBJ2-1; TRBD2 matches at 8 bases. The germline V gene has CDR1 MNHEY and CDR2 SVGAGI. V lost 5 bases to trimming and J lost 5 bases; unmatched junction nucleotides: 8. The CDR3 is 15 amino acids. DNA for the CDR3: TGTGCCAGCAGTCCTCTCGCGGGAGGCCACAATGAGCAGTTCTTC. It codes for CASSPLAGGHNEQFF.

The chain combines TRBV6-1 with TRBJ1-2; 9 bases are a match to TRBD1. V was pared by 3 bases and J by 2 bases, with 1 base of the junction left unmatched. The CDR3 has 14 residues. The germline V gene has CDR1 MNHNS and CDR2 SASEGT. CDR3 amino acids: CASSEDRGNYGYTF. The CDR3 DNA is TGTGCCAGCAGTGAGGACAGGGGCAACTATGGCTACACCTTC.

The chain carries TRBV29-1 and TRBJ2-6, with D hard to call. Germline V gene lookup returns CDR1 SQVTM and CDR2 ANQGSEA. The CDR3 is 13 residues long. V shed 5 bases and J shed 7 bases, with 12 bases lying between them. Here the CDR3 DNA reads TGCAGCGTTTCTGAGAGTCACGCCAACGTCCTGACTTTC. It yields the protein CSVSESHANVLTF.

V is TRBV7-3 and J is TRBJ1-1; 9 nucleotides align to TRBD1. The germline V gene encodes CDR1 SGHTA and CDR2 FQGTGA. The CDR3 sequence is 13 residues long. With V trimmed by 5 bases and J by 5 bases, 3 bases remained unmatched. CDR3 region: CASSTGQGTEAFF. The DNA for the CDR3 is TGTGCCAGCAGCACGGGACAGGGTACTGAAGCTTTCTTT.

The CDR3 bases are TGTGCCAGCAGTTCGGGACAGGGTTACAATGAGCAGTTCTTC. As protein: CASSSGQGYNEQFF. This chain uses TRBV28 with TRBJ2-1; 9 positions match TRBD1. Looked up from germline, CDR1 is MDHEN and CDR2 is SYDVKM. CDR3 size: 14 residues. V shed 4 bases and J 4 bases; nucleotides not matched to a gene: 2.

The V and J genes are TRBV2 and TRBJ2-5; D perhaps matches TRBD2 (6 bases). CDR1 and CDR2 (germline): SNHLY, FYNNEI. Trimming took off 2 bases at V and 5 bases at J, with 12 bases between the two ends. CDR3 length: 14 amino acids. The CDR3 here is CASSENTGGETQYF. CDR3 DNA sequence: TGTGCCAGCAGTGAAAACACTGGGGGGGAGACCCAGTACTTC. Filled out from reference TRBV2 and TRBJ2-5, the complete variable domain reads EPEVTQTPSHQVTQMGQEVILRCVPISNHLYFYWYRQILGQKVEFLVSFYNNEISEKSEIFDDQFSVERPDGSNFTLKIRSTKLEDSAMYFCASSENTGGETQYFGPGTRLLVL.

Only a few counts were recorded for this clone. The V gene is TRBV5-1, the J gene TRBJ1-1; D not resolved. The CDR3 covers 13 residues. The germline V gene encodes CDR1 SGHRS and CDR2 YFSETQ. The V and J ends lost 0 bases and 4 bases respectively, with 7 bases between them. The CDR3 loop reads CASSLDGGTEAFF. CDR3 nucleotide sequence: TGCGCCAGCAGCTTGGATGGCGGCACTGAAGCTTTCTTT. Combining the CDR3 with reference TRBV5-1 and TRBJ1-1 gives the whole variable domain KAGVTQTPRYLIKTRGQQVTLSCSPISGHRSVSWYQQTPGQGLQFLFEYFSETQRNKGNFPGRFSGRQFSNSRSEMNVSTLELGDSALYLCASSLDGGTEAFFGQGTRLTVV.

The V gene is TRBV13, the J gene TRBJ2-2; D is possibly TRBD1 (5 bases). V lost 5 bases and J 5 bases, leaving 15 bases between the germline ends. In germline, CDR1 is PRHDT, CDR2 FYEKMQ (reference sequence). This CDR3 is 15 amino acids long. The CDR3 loop reads CASSPRGHSTGELFF. DNA of the CDR3: TGTGCCAGCAGCCCCCGAGGACATTCAACCGGGGAGCTGTTTTTT.

This clone was counted once. The rearrangement uses TRBV28 and TRBJ1-5, with D unresolved. With 3 bases removed from V and 0 bases from J, the gap between germline ends came to 9 bases. This CDR3 comprises 15 residues. Germline V gene data show CDR1 as MDHEN and CDR2 as SYDVKM. CDR3 nucleotide sequence: TGTGCCAGCAGTTTTGAACGGAATAGCAATCAGCCCCAGCATTTT. Protein sequence: CASSFERNSNQPQHF.

The chain couples TRBV7-3 to TRBJ2-6; 9 nucleotides align to TRBD2. Germline V lookup: CDR1 SGHTA, CDR2 FQGTGA. Trimming at V came to 5 bases and at J to 13 bases, leaving 21 bases not matched to a gene. This CDR3 region has 18 residues. CDR3 protein: CASSPYPSIAGALGVLTF. CDR3 DNA sequence: TGTGCCAGCAGCCCATACCCGTCAATAGCGGGAGCCCTCGGGGTCCTGACTTTC.

The V call is TRBV11-2, the J call TRBJ2-7; the D is unclear. V was trimmed by 0 bases and J by 0 bases, leaving 6 bases between them. This CDR3 spans 14 amino acids. The germline CDR1 and CDR2 sequences are SGHAT and FQNNGV. CDR3 region: CASSLESYSYEQYF. In DNA form, the CDR3 reads TGTGCCAGCAGCTTAGAGTCTTACTCCTACGAGCAGTACTTC.

This clone was recorded at least ten times. The V call is TRBV11-2, the J call TRBJ1-4; 10 bases are a match to TRBD1. V was pared by 4 bases and J by 11 bases, with 1 base of the junction left unmatched. CDR1 is SGHAT, CDR2 FQNNGV, per germline. The CDR3 extends over 12 amino acids. This CDR3 is CASSSGQGKLFF. CDR3 bases: TGTGCCAGCAGCTCGGGACAGGGGAAACTGTTTTTT.

The chain couples TRBV19 to TRBJ2-7; D call uncertain. The V end lost 6 bases, the J end lost 5 bases, and 17 bases lay between the germline ends. Germline V lookup: CDR1 LNHDA, CDR2 SQIVND (reference sequence). The CDR3 is 14 amino acids. Written as DNA, the CDR3 is TGTGCCAGTAGGACATGGGCACTCGGTAACGAGCAGTACTTC. This codes for CASRTWALGNEQYF.

The V gene is TRBV2, the J gene TRBJ1-1; D is unclear. Germline V CDR1 and CDR2: SNHLY, FYNNEI. The germline V and J ends were trimmed by 5 bases and 8 bases, with 9 bases remaining between them. The CDR3 sequence is 11 residues long. CDR3 amino acids: CASSMGLEAFF. The CDR3 DNA follows: TGTGCCAGCAGTATGGGCCTCGAAGCTTTCTTT.

CDR3 protein: CASILRREAYGYTF. The CDR3 bases are TGTGCCAGCATCCTCCGAAGGGAAGCCTATGGCTACACCTTC. This sequence joins TRBV28 and TRBJ1-2; D unresolved. Between the trimmed V and J ends, which lost 7 bases and 4 bases, there was a span of 16 bases. Germline lookup yields CDR1 MDHEN and CDR2 SYDVKM. The CDR3 length is 14 residues.

V gene TRBV7-9 combines with J gene TRBJ1-5, with D maybe TRBD1 (6 bases). Germline loops: CDR1 SEHNR, CDR2 FQNEAQ (reference sequence). There are 14 residues in the CDR3. Trimming cost V 5 bases and J 3 bases, with 11 bases left between them. In DNA form, the CDR3 reads TGTGCCAGCAGCCCTCGGGACAACAATCAGCCCCAGCATTTT. It codes for CASSPRDNNQPQHF. The full variable domain, with the rest looked up from reference TRBV7-9 and TRBJ1-5, is DTGVSQNPRHKITKRGQNVTFRCDPISEHNRLYWYRQTLGQGPEFLTYFQNEAQLEKSRLLSDRFSAERPKGSFSTLEIQRTEQGDSAMYLCASSPRDNNQPQHFGDGTRLSIL.

A word on this clone: Since a much larger clone is just one base distant, this may be a read error. CDR3 bases: TGTGCCAGCAGTGAACAGGGCAGCCTAGGTGACTACACCTTC. It translates to CASSEQGSLGDYTF. The gene calls are TRBV25-1 and TRBJ1-2, with a weak D call TRBD1 (5 bases). The germline CDR1 and CDR2 sequences are MGHDK and SYGVNS. The CDR3 is made up of 14 amino acids. V was cut by 2 bases and J by 10 bases, with 17 bases left in between.

The chain uses TRBV15 and TRBJ2-2; D unresolved. Germline lookup yields CDR1 LNHNV and CDR2 YYDKDF (reference sequence). This CDR3 comprises 18 residues. Trimming took off 0 bases at V and 0 bases at J, with 14 bases between the two ends. As DNA, the CDR3 is TGTGCCACCAGCAGAGATCATCACGGTACCGCGAACACCGGGGAGCTGTTTTTT. As protein: CATSRDHHGTANTGELFF.

This rearrangement joins TRBV18 to TRBJ1-5; 7 bases fit TRBD1. V trimming: 4 bases; J trimming: 5 bases; junction bases outside the gene matches: 5. The CDR3 has 14 residues. Per germline, CDR1 KGHSH and CDR2 LQKENI. CDR3 DNA sequence: TGTGCCAGCTCACGACAGGGTTCGGATCAGCCCCAGCATTTT. Translation: CASSRQGSDQPQHF.

The chain has TRBV28 and TRBJ2-3, with 10 bases lining up with TRBD2. The junction had 8 bases not matched to a gene; V was cut back by 7 bases and J by 4 bases. The germline gives CDR1 MDHEN, CDR2 SYDVKM. The CDR3 is 15 amino acids. CDR3 sequence: CASIASGGIPDTQYF. In DNA, the CDR3 is TGTGCCAGCATAGCTAGCGGGGGCATTCCAGATACGCAGTATTTT.

This sequence joins TRBV5-4 and TRBJ2-7; 14 positions match TRBD2. J gave up 6 bases and V 4 bases, and 6 bases lay outside the gene matches. The germline CDR1 and CDR2 sequences are SGHNT and YYREEE (reference sequence). CDR3 length: 15 amino acids. CDR3 nucleotides: TGTGCCAGCAGCATTGGACTAGCGGGAGGACCCGAGCAGTACTTC. As protein: CASSIGLAGGPEQYF.

This clone was detected only once. This sequence joins TRBV28 and TRBJ2-7; 7 nucleotides match TRBD2. The CDR3 is made up of 15 amino acids. With 3 bases clipped from V and 4 bases from J, the junction kept 9 bases outside the gene matches. In germline, CDR1 is MDHEN, CDR2 SYDVKM. The CDR3 sequence: CASSFEDRGGYEQYF. Here the CDR3 DNA reads TGTGCCAGCAGTTTTGAAGACCGGGGAGGGTACGAGCAGTACTTC. The full variable domain, rest sourced from reference TRBV28 and TRBJ2-7, is DVKVTQSSRYLVKRTGEKVFLECVQDMDHENMFWYRQDPGLGLRLIYFSYDVKMKEKGDIPEGYSVSREKKERFSLILESASTNQTSMYLCASSFEDRGGYEQYFGPGTRLTVT.

In regard to this clone: The same CDR3 also results from other DNA sequences found in this sample. The chain links TRBV5-1 to TRBJ2-3; no firm D call. Germline CDR1 is SGHRS and CDR2 is YFSETQ. The V end was cut by 2 bases, the J end by 4 bases, with 5 bases between. CDR3 length: 12 residues. CDR3 loop: CASSFGPDTQYF. The CDR3 DNA reads as TGCGCCAGCAGCTTTGGGCCAGATACGCAGTATTTT.

This clone has only one observation. The junction does not match germline at one end; this may be a read error. The CDR3 bases are TGTGCCAGCAGCCCCCGCTACGATGAGCAGTTCTTC. Protein: CASSPRYDEQFF. The V call is TRBV7-8, the J call TRBJ2-1; D remains unclear. The CDR3 contains 12 residues. Germline V gene data show CDR1 as SGHVS and CDR2 as FQNEAQ. Full variable domain (rest looked up from reference TRBV7-8 and TRBJ2-1): GAGVSQSPRYKVAKRGQDVALRCDPISGHVSLFWYQQALGQGPEFLTYFQNEAQLDKSGLPSDRFFAERPEGSVSTLKIQRTQQEDSAVYLCASSPRYDEQFFGPGTRLTVL.

The chain is built from TRBV25-1 and TRBJ2-1; D gene unclear. The CDR3 has 14 residues. In germline, CDR1 is MGHDK, CDR2 SYGVNS. V lost 3 bases, J lost 4 bases, and 10 bases lay in between. CDR3 nucleotides: TGTGCCAGCAGTGAGTACGGGTCGTACAATGAGCAGTTCTTC. Its protein is CASSEYGSYNEQFF.

This clone was seen more than once but under ten times. It may be a read error: a sequence one base away is much more abundant. This chain uses TRBV5-5 with TRBJ1-1; unclear D gene. CDR3 length: 11 amino acids. Germline CDR1 and CDR2: SGHKS and YYEKEE (reference sequence). V was shortened by 3 bases and J by 3 bases, with 3 bases between the two germline ends. CDR3 in amino acids: CASSSDTEAFF. CDR3 bases: TGTGCCAGCAGCTCGGACACTGAAGCTTTCTTT.

This clone was found many times. The chain uses TRBV29-1 and TRBJ2-5; no reliable D call. Between the trimmed V and J ends, which lost 5 bases and 5 bases, there was a span of 15 bases. Germline CDR1 reads SQVTM; CDR2 reads ANQGSEA. This CDR3 is 13 amino acids long. CDR3 nucleotide sequence: TGCAGCGTTACCCCGACCACCCCCGAGACCCAGTACTTC. Its protein is CSVTPTTPETQYF.

This chain connects TRBV28 to TRBJ1-5, with D perhaps TRBD1 (5 bases). Germline lookup yields CDR1 MDHEN and CDR2 SYDVKM. This CDR3 is built from 12 residues. The V end lost 6 bases, the J end lost 7 bases, and 10 bases lay between the germline ends. The CDR3, as DNA: TGTGCCAGCAGCAGGGTTTTGCAGCCCCAGCATTTT. Its translation: CASSRVLQPQHF.